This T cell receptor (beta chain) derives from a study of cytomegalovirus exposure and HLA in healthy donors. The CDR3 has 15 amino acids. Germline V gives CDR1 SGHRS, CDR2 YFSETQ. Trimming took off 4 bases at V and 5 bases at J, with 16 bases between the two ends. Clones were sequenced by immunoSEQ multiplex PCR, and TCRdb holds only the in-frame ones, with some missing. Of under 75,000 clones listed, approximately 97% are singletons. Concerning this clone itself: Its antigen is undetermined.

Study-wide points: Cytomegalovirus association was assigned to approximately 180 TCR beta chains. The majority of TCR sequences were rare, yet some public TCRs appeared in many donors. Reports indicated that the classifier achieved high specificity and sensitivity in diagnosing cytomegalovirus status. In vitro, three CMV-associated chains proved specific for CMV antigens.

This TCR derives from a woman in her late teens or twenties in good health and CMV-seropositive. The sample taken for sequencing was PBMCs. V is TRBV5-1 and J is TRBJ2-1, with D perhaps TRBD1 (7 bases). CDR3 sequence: CASSTAGQKNNEQFF. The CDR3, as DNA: TGCGCCAGCAGCACCGCGGGACAGAAAAACAATGAGCAGTTCTTC.